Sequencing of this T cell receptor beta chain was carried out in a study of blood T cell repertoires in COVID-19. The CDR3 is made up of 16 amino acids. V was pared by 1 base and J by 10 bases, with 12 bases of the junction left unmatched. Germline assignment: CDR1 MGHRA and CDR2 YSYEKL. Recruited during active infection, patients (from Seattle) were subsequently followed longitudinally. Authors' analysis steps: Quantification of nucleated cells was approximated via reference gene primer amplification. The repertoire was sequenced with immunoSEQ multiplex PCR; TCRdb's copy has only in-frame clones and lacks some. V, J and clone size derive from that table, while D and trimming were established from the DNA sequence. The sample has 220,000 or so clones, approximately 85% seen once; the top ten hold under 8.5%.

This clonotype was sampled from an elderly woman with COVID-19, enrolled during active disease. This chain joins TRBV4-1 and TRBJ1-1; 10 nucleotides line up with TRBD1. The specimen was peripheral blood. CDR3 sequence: CASSQGIGTGEVVAFF. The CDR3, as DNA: TGCGCCAGCAGCCAAGGCATAGGGACAGGGGAGGTGGTAGCTTTCTTT.